In this sample, the clone carrying this T cell receptor (beta chain) turned up a few times. This entry belongs to a study of shared clonotypes between healthy human individuals. TCRdb's table, derived via immunoSEQ multiplex PCR, lists solely in-frame clones and lacks some. The data contain about 680,000 clones, roughly 94% of them singletons. The germline V gene encodes CDR1 SGHAT and CDR2 FQNNGV. The CDR3 extends over 13 amino acids. The V end lost 8 bases, the J end lost 6 bases, and 15 bases lay between the germline ends. Naive CD8 cells comprised CD45RO-negative, CCR7-positively selected cells, excluding terminally differentiated effector memory CD45RA+ cells.

The rearrangement joins TRBV11-2 to TRBJ2-3, with D unresolved. The clonotype was recovered from a man aged 25-40 years in good health. Specimen: naive CD8+ T cells sorted from blood. The CDR3 here is CASSPQVSDTQYF. DNA for the CDR3: TGTGCCAGCTCCCCTCAGGTTTCGGATACGCAGTATTTT.